This TCR beta chain is drawn from a study of cytomegalovirus exposure and HLA in healthy donors. About the study: Clustering assigned about 79% of the approximately 390 genotyped donors to the Caucasian-associated ancestry cluster.

Deletions cut 0 bases from V and 8 bases from J, with 10 bases between. There are 14 residues in the CDR3. Germline V gene lookup returns CDR1 SGHTA and CDR2 FQGNSA. 13 Jbeta primers and 60 Vbeta primers were used for the PCR. Sequenced by immunoSEQ multiplex PCR; TCRdb stores in-frame clones only, minus some. In the table there are around 200,000 clones, roughly four fifths of which are singletons. Sequenced sample: PBMCs. The clonotype was recovered from a man over 45 in good health and CMV-seronegative. The chain is built from TRBV7-2 and TRBJ1-4; D possibly corresponds to TRBD1 (6 bases). For the CDR3, the DNA is TGTGCCAGCAGCTTAGCCGGGGGGCGGGAAAAACTGTTTTTT. This translates into CASSLAGGREKLFF. Full variable domain (remainder filled in from reference TRBV7-2 and TRBJ1-4): GAGVSQSPSNKVTEKGKDVELRCDPISGHTALYWYRQSLGQGLEFLIYFQGNSAPDKSGLPSDRFSAERTGGSVSTLTIQRTQQEDSAVYLCASSLAGGREKLFFGSGTQLSVL.